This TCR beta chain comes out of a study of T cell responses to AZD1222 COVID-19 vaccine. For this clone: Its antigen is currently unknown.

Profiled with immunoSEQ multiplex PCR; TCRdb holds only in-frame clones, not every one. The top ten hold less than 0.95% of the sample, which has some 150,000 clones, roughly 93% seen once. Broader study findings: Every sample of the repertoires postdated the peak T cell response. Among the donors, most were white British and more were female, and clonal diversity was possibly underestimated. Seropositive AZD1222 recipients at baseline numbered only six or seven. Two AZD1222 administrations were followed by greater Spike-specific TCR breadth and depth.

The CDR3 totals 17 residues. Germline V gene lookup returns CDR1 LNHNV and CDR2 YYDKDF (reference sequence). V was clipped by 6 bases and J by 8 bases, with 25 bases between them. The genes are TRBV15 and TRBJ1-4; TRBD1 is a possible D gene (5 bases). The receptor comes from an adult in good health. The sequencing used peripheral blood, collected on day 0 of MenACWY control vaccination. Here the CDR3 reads CATRTNVGGRRGEKLFF. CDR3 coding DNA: TGTGCCACCAGGACCAATGTGGGGGGGAGGAGAGGGGAAAAACTGTTTTTT.